Listed below are T cell receptor beta chains from one sample, sequenced in a study of blood T cell repertoires in COVID-19. Profiled with immunoSEQ multiplex PCR; TCRdb holds only in-frame clones, not every one. The sample records some 70,000 clones, approximately 88% being singletons. Sequenced: peripheral blood. Source of these receptors: a woman in her seventies with acute or convalescent COVID-19. The CDR3 runs from the conserved cysteine through the conserved F or W. The D gene is left open where the match is weak. Clone size is shown for a subset of rows, as once, few, many or a class of expanded clone.

>TRBJ1-1|few|TRBV6-2/TRBV6-3|-
TGTGCCAGCAGTTACGGGGGCTTGGAGACTGAAGCTTTCTTT
CASSYGGLETEAFF
>TRBJ2-1|-|TRBV10-3|TRBD1
TGTGCCATCAGCCCCGGGACAGATAGATGGGGTGAGCAGTTCTTC
CAISPGTDRWGEQFF
>TRBJ1-5|-|TRBV29-1|-
TGCAGCGTTGGGGGAGACCACAATCAGCCCCAGCATTTT
CSVGGDHNQPQHF
>TRBJ1-6|once|TRBV2|-
TGTGCCAGCAGTGAAAGGCGGCCAGATTATAATTCACCCCTCCACTTT
CASSERRPDYNSPLHF
>TRBJ1-5|-|TRBV6-5|TRBD1
TGTGCCAGCAGTTTGACAGGGAAAAATCAGCCCCAGCATTTT
CASSLTGKNQPQHF
>TRBJ1-6|-|TRBV7-2|TRBD1
TGTGCCAGCAGCTTCGGGACAGATTCATCACCCCTCCACTTT
CASSFGTDSSPLHF
>TRBJ1-2|-|TRBV6-5|-
TGTGCCAGCATCGAGGGTGCAGGGGACGGCTACACCTTC
CASIEGAGDGYTF
>TRBJ1-1|few|TRBV5-6|TRBD1
TGTGCCAGCAGCTCCTGGACAGGGGGCGGCACTGAAGCTTTCTTT
CASSSWTGGGTEAFF
>TRBJ2-7|-|TRBV7-2|-
TGTGCCAGCAGCTTAGCCACCTACGAGCAGTACTTC
CASSLATYEQYF
>TRBJ2-1|-|TRBV7-3|TRBD2
TGTGCCAGCAGCAAGACTAGCGGGAGTGGAGATGAGCAGTTCTTC
CASSKTSGSGDEQFF
>TRBJ2-1|-|TRBV19|TRBD1
TGTGCCAGTAGTTCATTAACCTATCGACAGGGATTCTACAATGAGCAGTTCTTC
CASSSLTYRQGFYNEQFF
>TRBJ1-4|few|TRBV27|TRBD1
TGTGCCAGCAGGCGACAGGGAAGTGAAAAACTGTTTTTT
CASRRQGSEKLFF
>TRBJ2-3|-|TRBV14|-
TGTGCCAGCAGCCGCAGGGATGATACGCAGTATTTT
CASSRRDDTQYF
>TRBJ2-1|-|TRBV9|TRBD2
TGTGCCAGCAGCTCGCGGACTAGTTCAGACAATGAGCAGTTCTTC
CASSSRTSSDNEQFF
>TRBJ1-5|-|TRBV6-6|TRBD1
TGTGCCAGCAGTTGGGGACAGGGTAGTCAGCCCCAGCATTTT
CASSWGQGSQPQHF
>TRBJ2-1|-|TRBV6-1|-
TGTGCCAGCAGTGAACAATTCCGGACTCCTCTAAAATACAATGAGCAGTTCTTC
CASSEQFRTPLKYNEQFF
>TRBJ1-1|-|TRBV3-1/TRBV3-2|-
TGTGCCAGCAGCCAAGTGGTATCCAGGGAGAACACTGAAGCTTTCTTT
CASSQVVSRENTEAFF
>TRBJ1-3|-|TRBV9|-
TGTGCCAGCAGCGTAGTCCGGGACATGCCTTCCTCTGGAAACACCATATATTTT
CASSVVRDMPSSGNTIYF
>TRBJ1-6|-|TRBV19|-
TGTGCCAGTAGAGTGGAGAGCTCCTATAATTCACCCCTCCACTTT
CASRVESSYNSPLHF
>TRBJ2-7|-|TRBV11-2|TRBD1
TGTGCCAGCAGTTATACACAGGGGGCCTACGAGCAGTACTTC
CASSYTQGAYEQYF
>TRBJ1-4|-|TRBV9|TRBD1
TGTGCCAGCAGCCTCTCGACAGGGGCGCTAGGAAATGAAAAACTGTTTTTT
CASSLSTGALGNEKLFF
>TRBJ2-1|once|TRBV28|TRBD2
TGTGCCAGCAGTTCTAGCGGGGGAATCAATGAGCAGTTCTTC
CASSSSGGINEQFF
>TRBJ1-1|once|TRBV7-9|TRBD1
TGTGCCAGCAGGGACAGGGGTTACACTGAAGCTTTCTTT
CASRDRGYTEAFF
>TRBJ1-2|-|TRBV19|-
TGTGCCAGTAGTTTGCGGACAGACTCTCCCTTTTATGGCTACACCTTC
CASSLRTDSPFYGYTF
>TRBJ2-3|-|TRBV21-1|-
TGTGCCAGCAGCACCACACGAATGTGTGATACGCAGTATTTT
CASSTTRMCDTQYF
>TRBJ1-3|once|TRBV4-1|TRBD1
TGCGCCAGCAGCCCCTTGGGGACAGGAGCCCTTTCCTCTGGAAACACCATATATTTT
CASSPLGTGALSSGNTIYF
>TRBJ2-3|-|TRBV5-5|-
TGTGCCAGCAGCTTCCGGACTGGCACAGATACGCAGTATTTT
CASSFRTGTDTQYF
>TRBJ2-7|-|TRBV7-9|-
TGTGCCAGCAGCTCTACCGGGACACTCGCCTACGAGCAGTACTTC
CASSSTGTLAYEQYF